This T cell receptor beta chain is drawn from a study of CD8+ T cells in alopecia areata. The CDR3 sequence is 16 residues long. Germline loops: CDR1 MDHEN, CDR2 SYDVKM. Trimming pared 2 bases from V and 14 bases from J, leaving 22 bases between. Isolated RNA was reverse transcribed into cDNA used as the sequencing template. The table came from immunoSEQ multiplex PCR; TCRdb's copy has only in-frame clones and leaves some out. There are some 30,000 clones in the sample; about three fifths occur only once, and 18% lies in the top ten. The chain uses TRBV28 and TRBJ1-6; D call uncertain. The clonotype comes from a human donor with alopecia areata. Sequencing was done on a sample of NKG2D-high CD8+ T cells sorted from blood. CDR3: CASSLLVGEKEVTLHF. The CDR3 DNA is TGTGCCAGCAGTTTACTAGTCGGGGAAAAGGAGGTAACCCTCCACTTT. The full variable domain, completed using reference TRBV28 and TRBJ1-6, is DVKVTQSSRYLVKRTGEKVFLECVQDMDHENMFWYRQDPGLGLRLIYFSYDVKMKEKGDIPEGYSVSREKKERFSLILESASTNQTSMYLCASSLLVGEKEVTLHFGNGTRLTVT.